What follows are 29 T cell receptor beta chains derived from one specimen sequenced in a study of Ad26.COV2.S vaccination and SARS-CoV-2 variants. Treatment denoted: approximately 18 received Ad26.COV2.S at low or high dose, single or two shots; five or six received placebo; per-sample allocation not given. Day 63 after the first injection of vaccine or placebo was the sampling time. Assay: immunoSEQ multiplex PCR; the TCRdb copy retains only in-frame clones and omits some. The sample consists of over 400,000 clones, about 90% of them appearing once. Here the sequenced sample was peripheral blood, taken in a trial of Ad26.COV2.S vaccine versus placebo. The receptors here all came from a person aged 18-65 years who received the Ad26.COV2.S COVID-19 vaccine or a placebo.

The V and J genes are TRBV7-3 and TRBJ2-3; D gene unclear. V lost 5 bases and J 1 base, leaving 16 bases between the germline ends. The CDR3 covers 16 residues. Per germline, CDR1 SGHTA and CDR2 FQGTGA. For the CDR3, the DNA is TGTGCCAGCAGCCGAGATACAGATCACGGCACAGATACGCAGTATTTT. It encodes CASSRDTDHGTDTQYF.

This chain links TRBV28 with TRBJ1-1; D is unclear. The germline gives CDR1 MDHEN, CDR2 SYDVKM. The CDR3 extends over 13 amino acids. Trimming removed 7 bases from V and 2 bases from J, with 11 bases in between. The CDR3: CASIPVGNTEAFF. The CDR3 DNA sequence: TGTGCCAGCATCCCTGTGGGAAACACTGAAGCTTTCTTT.

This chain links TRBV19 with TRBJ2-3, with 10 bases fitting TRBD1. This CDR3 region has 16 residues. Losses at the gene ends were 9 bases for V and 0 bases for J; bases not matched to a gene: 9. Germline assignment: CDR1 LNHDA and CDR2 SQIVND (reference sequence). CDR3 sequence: CASRDRGLTSTDTQYF. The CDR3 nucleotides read TGTGCCAGCCGGGACAGGGGACTCACTAGCACAGATACGCAGTATTTT.

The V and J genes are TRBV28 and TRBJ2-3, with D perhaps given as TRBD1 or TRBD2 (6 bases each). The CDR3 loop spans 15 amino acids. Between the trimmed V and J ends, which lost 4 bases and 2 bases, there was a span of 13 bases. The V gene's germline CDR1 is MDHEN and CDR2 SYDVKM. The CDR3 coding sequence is TGTGCCAGCAGTTCTTGGGGGGCCAACACAGATACGCAGTATTTT. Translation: CASSSWGANTDTQYF.

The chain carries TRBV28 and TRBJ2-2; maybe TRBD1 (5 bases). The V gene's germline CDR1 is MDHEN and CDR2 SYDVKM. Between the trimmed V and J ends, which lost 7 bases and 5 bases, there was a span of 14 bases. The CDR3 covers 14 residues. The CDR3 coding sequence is TGTGCCAGCATTAGGGGCCCTATAACCGGGGAGCTGTTTTTT. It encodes CASIRGPITGELFF. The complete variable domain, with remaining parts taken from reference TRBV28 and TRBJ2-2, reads DVKVTQSSRYLVKRTGEKVFLECVQDMDHENMFWYRQDPGLGLRLIYFSYDVKMKEKGDIPEGYSVSREKKERFSLILESASTNQTSMYLCASIRGPITGELFFGEGSRLTVL.

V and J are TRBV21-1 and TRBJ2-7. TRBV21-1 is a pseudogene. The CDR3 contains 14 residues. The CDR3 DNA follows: TGTGCCAGCCTGGACGGAAACGGTACCTACGAGCAGTACTTC. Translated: CASLDGNGTYEQYF.

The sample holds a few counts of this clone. In nucleotides, the CDR3 is TGTGCCAGCAGCCCGTCCTTTCGTGAAGCTTTCTTT. Translation: CASSPSFREAFF. The chain is built from TRBV7-3 and TRBJ1-1, with no clear D. This CDR3 contains 12 residues. Germline V gene data show CDR1 as SGHTA and CDR2 as FQGTGA. Trimming shortened V by 5 bases and J by 7 bases, and 11 bases separated the two germline ends.

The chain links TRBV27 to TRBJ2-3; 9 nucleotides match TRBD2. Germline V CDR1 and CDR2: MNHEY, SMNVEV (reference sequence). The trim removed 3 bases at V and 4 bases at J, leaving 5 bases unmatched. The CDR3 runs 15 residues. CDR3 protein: CASSFLAGIPDTQYF. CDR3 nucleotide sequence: TGTGCCAGCAGTTTTCTAGCGGGAATTCCAGATACGCAGTATTTT.

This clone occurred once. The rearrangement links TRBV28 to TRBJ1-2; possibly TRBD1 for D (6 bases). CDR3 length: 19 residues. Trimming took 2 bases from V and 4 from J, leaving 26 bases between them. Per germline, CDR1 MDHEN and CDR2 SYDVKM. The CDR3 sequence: CASSLDLRDSGERAYGYTF. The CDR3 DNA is TGTGCCAGCAGTTTAGACCTACGGGACTCAGGGGAGAGGGCCTATGGCTACACCTTC.

This chain's CDR3 is CASSPQVTRMYNEQFF. In DNA form, the CDR3 reads TGTGCCAGCTCACCACAGGTGACAAGGATGTACAATGAGCAGTTCTTC. V gene TRBV18 combines with J gene TRBJ2-1; D gene uncertain. Germline V gives CDR1 KGHSH, CDR2 LQKENI. The CDR3 is 16 amino acids. V was shortened by 1 base and J by 4 bases, with 14 bases between the two germline ends.

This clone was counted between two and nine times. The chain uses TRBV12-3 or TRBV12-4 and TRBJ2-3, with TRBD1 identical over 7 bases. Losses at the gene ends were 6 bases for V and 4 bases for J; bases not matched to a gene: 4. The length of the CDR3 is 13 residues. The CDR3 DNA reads TGTGCCAGCAGGTCTGACAGGGCAGATACGCAGTATTTT. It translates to CASRSDRADTQYF.

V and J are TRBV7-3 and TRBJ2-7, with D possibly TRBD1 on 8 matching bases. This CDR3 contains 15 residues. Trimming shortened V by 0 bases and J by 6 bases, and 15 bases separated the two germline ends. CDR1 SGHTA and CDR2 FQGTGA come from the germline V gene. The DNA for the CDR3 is TGTGCCAGCAGCTTAACAGGACAGGGAGGGGGCGAGCAGTACTTC. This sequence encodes CASSLTGQGGGEQYF.

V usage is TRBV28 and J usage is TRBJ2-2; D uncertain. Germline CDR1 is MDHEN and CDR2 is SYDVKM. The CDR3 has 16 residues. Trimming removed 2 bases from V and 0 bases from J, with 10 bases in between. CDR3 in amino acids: CASSLNPGSNTGELFF. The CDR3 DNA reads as TGTGCCAGCAGTTTAAACCCAGGATCGAACACCGGGGAGCTGTTTTTT.

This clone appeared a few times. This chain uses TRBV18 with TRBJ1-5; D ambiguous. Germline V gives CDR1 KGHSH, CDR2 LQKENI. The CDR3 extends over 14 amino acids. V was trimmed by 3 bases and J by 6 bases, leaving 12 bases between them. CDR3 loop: CASSPRASSQPQHF. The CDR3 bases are TGTGCCAGCTCACCTCGGGCATCCAGTCAGCCCCAGCATTTT.

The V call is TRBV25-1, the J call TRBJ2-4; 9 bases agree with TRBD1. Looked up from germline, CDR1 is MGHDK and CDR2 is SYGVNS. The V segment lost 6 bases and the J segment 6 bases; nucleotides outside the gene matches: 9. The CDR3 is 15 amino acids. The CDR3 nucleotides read TGTGCCAGCAGCGCCGGGACAGGGAGTAGAAACATTCAGTACTTC. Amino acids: CASSAGTGSRNIQYF.

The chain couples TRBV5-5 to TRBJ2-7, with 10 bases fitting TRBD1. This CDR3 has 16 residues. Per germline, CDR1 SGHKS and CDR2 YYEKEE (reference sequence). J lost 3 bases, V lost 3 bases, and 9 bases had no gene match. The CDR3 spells CASSSLRQGAGYEQYF. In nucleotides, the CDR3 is TGTGCCAGCAGCTCGCTCCGACAGGGGGCGGGCTACGAGCAGTACTTC.

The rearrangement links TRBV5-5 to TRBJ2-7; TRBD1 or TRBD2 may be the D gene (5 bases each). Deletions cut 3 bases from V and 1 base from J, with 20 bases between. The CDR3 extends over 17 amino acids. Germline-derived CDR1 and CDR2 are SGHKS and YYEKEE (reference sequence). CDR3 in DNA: TGTGCCAGCAGCTCCCCAAGGGACCGGGACCGGTCCTACGAGCAGTACTTC. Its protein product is CASSSPRDRDRSYEQYF.

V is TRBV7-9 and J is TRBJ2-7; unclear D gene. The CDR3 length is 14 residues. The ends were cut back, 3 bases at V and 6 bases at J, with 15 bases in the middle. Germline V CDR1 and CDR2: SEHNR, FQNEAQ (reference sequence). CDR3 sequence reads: CASSFSGLTGEQYF. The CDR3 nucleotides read TGTGCCAGCAGCTTCTCCGGGCTTACGGGCGAGCAGTACTTC.

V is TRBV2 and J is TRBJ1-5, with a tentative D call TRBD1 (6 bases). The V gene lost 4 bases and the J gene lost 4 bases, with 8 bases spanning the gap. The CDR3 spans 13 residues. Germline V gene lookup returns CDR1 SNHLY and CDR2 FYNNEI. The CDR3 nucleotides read TGTGCCAGCAGTGGGACAGAAAATCAGCCCCAGCATTTT. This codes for CASSGTENQPQHF.

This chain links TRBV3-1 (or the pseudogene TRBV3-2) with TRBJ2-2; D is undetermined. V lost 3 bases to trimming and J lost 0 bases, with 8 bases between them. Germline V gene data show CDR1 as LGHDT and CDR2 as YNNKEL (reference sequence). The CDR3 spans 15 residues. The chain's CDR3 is CASSHRDTNTGELFF. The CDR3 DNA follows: TGTGCCAGCAGCCATAGAGACACGAACACCGGGGAGCTGTTTTTT.

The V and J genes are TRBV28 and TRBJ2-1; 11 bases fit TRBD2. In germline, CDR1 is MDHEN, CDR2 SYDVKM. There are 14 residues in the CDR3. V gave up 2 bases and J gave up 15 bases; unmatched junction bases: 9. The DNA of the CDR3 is TGTGCCAGCAGTTTAGCGGGACTAGCGGACTCCGGGTTCTTC. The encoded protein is CASSLAGLADSGFF.

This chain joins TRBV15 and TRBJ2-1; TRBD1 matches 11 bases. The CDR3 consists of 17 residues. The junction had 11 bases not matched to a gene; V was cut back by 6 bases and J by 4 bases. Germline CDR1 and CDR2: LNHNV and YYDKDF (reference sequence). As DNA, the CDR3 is TGTGCCACCAGAGATTGGACAGGGGGCCGTGAATACAATGAGCAGTTCTTC. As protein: CATRDWTGGREYNEQFF.

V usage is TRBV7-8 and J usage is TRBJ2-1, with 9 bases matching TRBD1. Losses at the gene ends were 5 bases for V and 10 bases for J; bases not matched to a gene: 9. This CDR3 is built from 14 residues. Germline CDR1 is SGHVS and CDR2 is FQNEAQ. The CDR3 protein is CASSLLDRGGEQFF. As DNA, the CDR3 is TGTGCCAGCAGCCTGCTGGACAGGGGCGGAGAGCAGTTCTTC. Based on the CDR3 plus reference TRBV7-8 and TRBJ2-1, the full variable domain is GAGVSQSPRYKVAKRGQDVALRCDPISGHVSLFWYQQALGQGPEFLTYFQNEAQLDKSGLPSDRFFAERPEGSVSTLKIQRTQQEDSAVYLCASSLLDRGGEQFFGPGTRLTVL.

The chain's CDR3 is CASSAGANEKLFF. CDR3 nucleotides: TGTGCCAGCAGTGCAGGGGCGAATGAAAAACTGTTTTTT. V and J are TRBV25-1 and TRBJ1-4; TRBD1 might be the D (6 bases). Trimming cost V 4 bases and J 5 bases, with 8 bases left between them. Germline loops: CDR1 MGHDK, CDR2 SYGVNS. The CDR3 is made up of 13 amino acids.

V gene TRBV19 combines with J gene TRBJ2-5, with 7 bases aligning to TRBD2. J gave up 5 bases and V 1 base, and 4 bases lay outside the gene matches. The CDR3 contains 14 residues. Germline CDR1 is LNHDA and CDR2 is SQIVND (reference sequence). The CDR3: CASSIGGSGETQYF. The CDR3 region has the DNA TGTGCCAGTAGTATAGGCGGGAGCGGTGAGACCCAGTACTTC.

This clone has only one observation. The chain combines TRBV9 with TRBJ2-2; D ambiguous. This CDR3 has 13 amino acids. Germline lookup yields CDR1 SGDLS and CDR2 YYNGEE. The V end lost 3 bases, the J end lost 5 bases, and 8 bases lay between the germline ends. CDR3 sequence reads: CASSASLTGELFF. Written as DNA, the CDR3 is TGTGCCAGCAGCGCATCTCTGACCGGGGAGCTGTTTTTT. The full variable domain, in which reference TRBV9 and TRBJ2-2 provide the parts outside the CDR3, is DSGVTQTPKHLITATGQRVTLRCSPRSGDLSVYWYQQSLDQGLQFLIQYYNGEERAKGNILERFSAQQFPDLHSELNLSSLELGDSALYFCASSASLTGELFFGEGSRLTVL.

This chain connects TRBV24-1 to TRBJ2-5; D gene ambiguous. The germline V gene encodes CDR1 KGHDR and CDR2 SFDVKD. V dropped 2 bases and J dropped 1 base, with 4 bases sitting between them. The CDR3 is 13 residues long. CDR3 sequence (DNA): TGTGCCACCAGTGATTCCGCCCAAGAGACCCAGTACTTC. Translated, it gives CATSDSAQETQYF.

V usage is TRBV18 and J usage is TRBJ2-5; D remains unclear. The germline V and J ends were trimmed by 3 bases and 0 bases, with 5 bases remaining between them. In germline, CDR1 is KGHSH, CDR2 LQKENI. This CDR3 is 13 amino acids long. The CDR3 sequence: CASSPANQETQYF. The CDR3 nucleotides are TGTGCCAGCTCACCGGCGAACCAAGAGACCCAGTACTTC.

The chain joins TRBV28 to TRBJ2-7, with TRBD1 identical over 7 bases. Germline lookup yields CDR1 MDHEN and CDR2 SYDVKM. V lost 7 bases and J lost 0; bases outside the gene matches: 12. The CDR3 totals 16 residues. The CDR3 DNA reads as TGTGCCAGCAAGGGGTCATTGGGGACAGTCTCCTACGAGCAGTACTTC. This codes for CASKGSLGTVSYEQYF.